This entry is about one T cell receptor beta chain. The CDR3 is made up of 14 amino acids. V dropped 3 bases and J dropped 4 bases, with 9 bases sitting between them. CDR1 is SEHNR and CDR2 is FQNEAQ in the germline V gene (reference sequence). This entry belongs to a study of blood T cell repertoires in COVID-19. Study-level background: COVID-19 samples, acute and convalescent, were from the United States, Italy and Spain.

Original processing methods: Estimation of nucleated cell counts relied on the amplification of reference gene primers. Measured with immunoSEQ multiplex PCR; TCRdb has only the in-frame clones, and not every one. V, J and clone size derive from that table, while D and trimming were established from the DNA sequence. The data contain some 150,000 clones, more than 75% of them singletons. Sequenced sample: peripheral blood. The gene calls are TRBV7-9 and TRBJ1-4, with D uncertain. This receptor was identified in a man between 18 and 29 years old with active or convalescent COVID-19. CDR3 protein: CASSFGRNNEKLFF. The CDR3 DNA sequence: TGTGCCAGCAGCTTCGGGAGAAATAATGAAAAACTGTTTTTT.